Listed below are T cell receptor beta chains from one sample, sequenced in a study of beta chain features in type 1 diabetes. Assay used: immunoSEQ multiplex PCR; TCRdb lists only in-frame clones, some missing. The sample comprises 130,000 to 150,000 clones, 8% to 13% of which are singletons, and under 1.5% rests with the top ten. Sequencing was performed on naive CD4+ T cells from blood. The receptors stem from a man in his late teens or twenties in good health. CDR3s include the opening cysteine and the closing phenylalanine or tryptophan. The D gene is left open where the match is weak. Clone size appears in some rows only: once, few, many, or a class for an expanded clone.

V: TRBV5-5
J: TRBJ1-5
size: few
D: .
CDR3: CASTTGGGLQPQHF
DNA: TGTGCCAGCACCACCGGGGGGGGGCTACAGCCCCAGCATTTT

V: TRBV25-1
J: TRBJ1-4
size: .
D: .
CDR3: CASSESGGKEKLFF
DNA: TGTGCCAGCAGTGAATCTGGCGGGAAGGAAAAACTGTTTTTT

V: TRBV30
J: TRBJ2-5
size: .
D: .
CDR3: CAWTVDQETQYF
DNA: TGTGCCTGGACAGTTGATCAAGAGACCCAGTACTTC

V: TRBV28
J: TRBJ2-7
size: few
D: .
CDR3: CASSGDIRGEQYF
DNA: TGTGCCAGCAGTGGGGACATTCGGGGCGAGCAGTACTTC

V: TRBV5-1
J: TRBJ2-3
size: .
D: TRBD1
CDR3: CASSLAMVRGRSTDTQYF
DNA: TGCGCCAGCAGCTTGGCCATGGTAAGGGGGCGAAGCACAGATACGCAGTATTTT

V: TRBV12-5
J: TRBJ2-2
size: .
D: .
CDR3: CASGTSTANTGELFF
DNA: TGTGCTAGTGGTACTTCGACAGCGAACACCGGGGAGCTGTTTTTT

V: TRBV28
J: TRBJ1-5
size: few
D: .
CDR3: CASRIGSNQPQHF
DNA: TGTGCCAGCAGAATCGGTAGCAATCAGCCCCAGCATTTT

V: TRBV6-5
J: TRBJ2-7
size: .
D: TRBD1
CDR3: CASRPTGGNEQYF
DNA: TGTGCCAGCAGACCGACAGGGGGGAACGAGCAGTACTTC

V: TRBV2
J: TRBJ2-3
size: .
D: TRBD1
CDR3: CASTGQGTRTDTQYF
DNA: TGTGCCAGCACAGGACAGGGCACGCGGACAGATACGCAGTATTTT

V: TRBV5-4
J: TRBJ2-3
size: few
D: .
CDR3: CASSLVARATDTQYF
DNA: TGTGCCAGCAGCTTAGTAGCCAGGGCCACAGATACGCAGTATTTT

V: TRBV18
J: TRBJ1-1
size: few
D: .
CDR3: CASSPVVYENTEAFF
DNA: TGTGCCAGCTCACCGGTTGTCTATGAGAACACTGAAGCTTTCTTT

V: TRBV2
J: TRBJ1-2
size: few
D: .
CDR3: CASSAAAQNYGYTF
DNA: TGTGCCAGCAGTGCAGCTGCACAGAACTATGGCTACACCTTC

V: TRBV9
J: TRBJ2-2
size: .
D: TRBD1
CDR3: CASSVVGTGVIGELFF
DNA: TGTGCCAGCAGCGTAGTGGGGACAGGGGTTATCGGGGAGCTGTTTTTT

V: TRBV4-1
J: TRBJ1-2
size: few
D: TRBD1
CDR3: CASSHPGTGPHYGYTF
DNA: TGCGCCAGCAGCCACCCCGGGACAGGCCCTCACTATGGCTACACCTTC

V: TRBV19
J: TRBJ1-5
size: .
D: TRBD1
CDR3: CASQRGLAREQPQHF
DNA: TGTGCCAGTCAAAGGGGGCTGGCCCGGGAGCAGCCCCAGCATTTT

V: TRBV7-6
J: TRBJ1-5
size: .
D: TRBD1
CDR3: CASSPGTGDVSNQPQHF
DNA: TGTGCCAGCAGCCCCGGGACAGGGGACGTTAGCAATCAGCCCCAGCATTTT

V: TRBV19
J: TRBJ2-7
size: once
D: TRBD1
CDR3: CASSLMRGPYEQYF
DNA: TGTGCCAGTAGTTTGATGAGGGGGCCCTACGAGCAGTACTTC

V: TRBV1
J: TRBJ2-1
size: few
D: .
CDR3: CTSSQAVYEQFF
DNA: TGCACCAGCAGCCAAGCGGTCTATGAGCAGTTCTTC

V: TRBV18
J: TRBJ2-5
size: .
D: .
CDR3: CASSPRRTDTQETQYF
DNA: TGTGCCAGCTCACCGCGCAGGACGGACACCCAAGAGACCCAGTACTTC

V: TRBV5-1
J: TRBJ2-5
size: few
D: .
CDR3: CASSLAAGYQETQYF
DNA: TGCGCCAGCAGCTTGGCGGCAGGGTACCAAGAGACCCAGTACTTC

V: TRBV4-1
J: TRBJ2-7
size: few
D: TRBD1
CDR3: CASSRYRDSLYEQYF
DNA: TGCGCCAGCAGCAGATACCGGGACAGCCTTTACGAGCAGTACTTC

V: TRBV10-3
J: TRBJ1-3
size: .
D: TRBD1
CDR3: CATGQGSSGNTIYF
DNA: TGTGCCACCGGACAGGGGAGCTCTGGAAACACCATATATTTT

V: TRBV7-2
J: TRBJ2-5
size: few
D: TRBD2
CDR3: CASSGTSVQETQYF
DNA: TGTGCCAGCAGCGGAACTAGCGTCCAAGAGACCCAGTACTTC

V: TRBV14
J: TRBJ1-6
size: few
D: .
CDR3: CASSQKQNSPLHF
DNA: TGTGCCAGCAGCCAAAAACAAAATTCACCCCTCCACTTT

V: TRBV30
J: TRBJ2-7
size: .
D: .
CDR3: CAWSVGVSSYEQYF
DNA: TGTGCCTGGAGTGTAGGGGTGAGCTCCTACGAGCAGTACTTC

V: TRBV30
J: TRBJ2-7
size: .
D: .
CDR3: CAWDSGIGYEQYF
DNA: TGTGCCTGGGATTCAGGGATCGGATACGAGCAGTACTTC

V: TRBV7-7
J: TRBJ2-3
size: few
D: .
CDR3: CASSLKQFPDTQYF
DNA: TGTGCCAGCAGCTTAAAACAGTTCCCAGATACGCAGTATTTT

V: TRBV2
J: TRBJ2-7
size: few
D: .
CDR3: CASRQGSEQYF
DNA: TGTGCCAGCAGACAGGGTTCCGAGCAGTACTTC

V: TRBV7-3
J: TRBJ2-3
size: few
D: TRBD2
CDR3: CASSLRLAGTDTQYF
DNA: TGTGCCAGCAGCTTAAGGCTAGCGGGGACAGATACGCAGTATTTT

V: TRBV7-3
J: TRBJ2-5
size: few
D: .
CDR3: CASSRGGREAGTQYF
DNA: TGTGCCAGCAGCCGAGGGGGGAGGGAGGCGGGGACCCAGTACTTC

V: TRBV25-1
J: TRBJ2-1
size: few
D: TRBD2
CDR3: CASPEPGGGPYNEQFF
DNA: TGTGCCAGCCCAGAACCGGGGGGGGGCCCCTACAATGAGCAGTTCTTC

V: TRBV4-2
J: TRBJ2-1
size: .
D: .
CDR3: CASSPTFSSYNEQFF
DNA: TGTGCCAGCAGCCCTACTTTTAGCTCCTACAATGAGCAGTTCTTC

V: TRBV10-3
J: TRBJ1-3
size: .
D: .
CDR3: CAISELPSGNTIYF
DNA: TGTGCCATCAGTGAACTCCCCTCTGGAAACACCATATATTTT

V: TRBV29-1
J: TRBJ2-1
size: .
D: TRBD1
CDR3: CSVEKTGSYNEQFF
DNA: TGCAGCGTTGAGAAGACAGGGTCCTACAATGAGCAGTTCTTC

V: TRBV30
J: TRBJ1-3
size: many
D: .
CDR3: CACLFSGNTIYF
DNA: TGTGCCTGCTTGTTCTCTGGAAACACCATATATTTT

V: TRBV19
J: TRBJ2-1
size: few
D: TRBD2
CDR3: CASKLAEVYNEQFF
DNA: TGTGCCAGTAAACTAGCGGAGGTCTACAATGAGCAGTTCTTC

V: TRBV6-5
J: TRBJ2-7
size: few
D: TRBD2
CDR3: CASSYSGVRSYEQYF
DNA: TGTGCCAGCAGTTACAGCGGGGTCCGATCCTACGAGCAGTACTTC

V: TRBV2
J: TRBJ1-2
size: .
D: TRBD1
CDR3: CASSGQGANYGYTF
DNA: TGTGCCAGCAGCGGACAGGGAGCCAACTATGGCTACACCTTC

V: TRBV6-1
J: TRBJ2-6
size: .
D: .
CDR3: CASSEPKASGANVLTF
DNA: TGTGCCAGCAGTGAACCCAAAGCCTCTGGGGCCAACGTCCTGACTTTC

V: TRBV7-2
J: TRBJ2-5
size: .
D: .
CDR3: CASSLGGGQTQYF
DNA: TGTGCCAGCAGCTTAGGAGGAGGACAGACCCAGTACTTC

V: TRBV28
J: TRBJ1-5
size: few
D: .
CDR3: CASSLPTGWDQPQHF
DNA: TGTGCCAGCAGTTTACCGACAGGCTGGGATCAGCCCCAGCATTTT

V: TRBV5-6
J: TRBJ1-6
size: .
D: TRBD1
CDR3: CASSLGDRNSPLHF
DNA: TGTGCCAGCAGCTTGGGGGACAGAAATTCACCCCTCCACTTT

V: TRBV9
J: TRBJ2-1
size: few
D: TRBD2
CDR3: CASSPTGSGGADLRNEQFF
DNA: TGTGCCAGCAGCCCGACAGGTAGCGGGGGGGCCGATCTCAGGAATGAGCAGTTCTTC

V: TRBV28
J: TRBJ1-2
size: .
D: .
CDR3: CASSLTDSSYTF
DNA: TGTGCCAGCAGTTTGACTGACAGCAGCTACACCTTC